This entry describes one TCR beta chain. Its antigen is currently unknown. TCRdb analysed the 5' RACE reads with MiXCR anew, one entry per CDR3 protein. The sample has about 840,000 distinct CDR3 sequences; approximately 12% are singletons. This sample was included in a study of CD8 T cells in ankylosing spondylitis. Study-wide results and limits: Blood of patients with ankylosing spondylitis appeared to be characterized by a TCR beta motif of eight highly homologous variants. Matched ankylosing spondylitis synovial fluid reportedly showed significant enrichment of disease-linked clones.

V was clipped by 6 bases and J by 0 bases; unmatched bases: 6. CDR1 MNHEY and CDR2 SVGAGI come from the germline V gene. The CDR3 has 15 residues. This rearrangement joins TRBV6-5 to TRBJ1-2; 8 bases are shared with TRBD1. This TCR was sampled from a male donor with ankylosing spondylitis. Sequencing input: blood, either unsorted or a sorted T cell fraction (not recorded which). CDR3 protein: CASSYGTGANYGYTF. The CDR3, as DNA: TGTGCCAGCAGCTACGGGACAGGAGCTAACTATGGCTACACCTTC.